The clone carrying this TCR beta chain came up a few times. The data are from a study of PD-L1 blockade in urothelial cancer. Germline CDR1 and CDR2: MRHNA and SNTAGT. V was trimmed by 8 bases and J by 2 bases, leaving 19 bases between them. This CDR3 is built from 16 residues. The method was immunoSEQ multiplex PCR; TCRdb's version includes in-frame clones alone and lacks a portion of them. The table records over 65,000 clones, approximately 87% of them present only once. Time point described: pretreatment peripheral blood. The specimen was PBMCs, collected around atezolizumab (anti-PD-L1) treatment. The chain carries TRBV6-4 and TRBJ2-1; perhaps TRBD2 as D (6 bases). This TCR was sampled from a man between 65 and 85 years old with urothelial cancer. The CDR3 here is CASSPGDGDPYNEQFF. The CDR3 bases are TGTGCCAGCTCCCCGGGGGATGGCGATCCCTACAATGAGCAGTTCTTC.